These 17 T cell receptor beta chains share one sample of origin, sequenced in a study of OX40 agonist ivuxolimab in advanced cancers. Sequencing used immunoSEQ multiplex PCR; TCRdb keeps in-frame clones, though not all of them. The sample lists more than 25,000 clones, roughly 90% occurring once. Sequences were derived from CD4+ or CD8+ T cells sorted from blood, sampled in a trial of the OX40 agonist ivuxolimab. The receptors were gathered from an adult with an advanced solid tumor such as melanoma, head and neck, liver or kidney cancer.

V is TRBV5-1 and J is TRBJ1-1, with a weak D call TRBD1 (6 bases). Trimming took off 2 bases at V and 11 bases at J, with 13 bases between the two ends. The CDR3 spans 12 residues. Germline V CDR1 and CDR2: SGHRS, YFSETQ. The CDR3: CASSFTGGSAFF. DNA for the CDR3: TGCGCCAGCAGCTTTACGGGGGGCTCGGCTTTCTTT.

A single count supports this clone. The chain couples TRBV4-1 to TRBJ2-1; 12 nucleotides match TRBD1. Germline V gene lookup returns CDR1 MGHRA and CDR2 YSYEKL. V gave up 0 bases and J gave up 8 bases; unmatched junction bases: 8. This CDR3 is 17 amino acids long. CDR3: CASSQDMGQGALDEQFF. The DNA for the CDR3 is TGCGCCAGCAGCCAAGACATGGGACAGGGGGCCCTGGATGAGCAGTTCTTC.

The gene calls are TRBV4-3 and TRBJ2-1, with D tentatively TRBD2 (5 bases). CDR1 is LGHNA and CDR2 is YSLEER in the germline V gene. CDR3 length: 16 amino acids. V was clipped by 2 bases and J by 8 bases, with 19 bases between them. CDR3 sequence reads: CASSQYPSPALDEQFF. Here the CDR3 DNA reads TGCGCCAGCAGCCAATACCCTAGCCCCGCACTAGATGAGCAGTTCTTC.

J is TRBJ2-1 and V is TRBV10-3; D is perhaps TRBD1 (5 bases). The germline V and J ends were trimmed by 0 bases and 0 bases, with 9 bases remaining between them. This CDR3 comprises 16 residues. Germline-derived CDR1 and CDR2 are ENHRY and SYGVKD. DNA of the CDR3: TGTGCCATCAGTGAGTCGTGGCAGGGCTCCTACAATGAGCAGTTCTTC. It yields the protein CAISESWQGSYNEQFF.

The rearrangement links TRBV9 to TRBJ2-7; the match to TRBD2 covers 8 bases. Germline assignment: CDR1 SGDLS and CDR2 YYNGEE. Losses at the gene ends were 3 bases for V and 0 bases for J; bases not matched to a gene: 5. The CDR3 runs 15 residues. The CDR3 nucleotides are TGTGCCAGCAGCGCGTATAGCGGGGACTCCTACGAGCAGTACTTC. It is translated as CASSAYSGDSYEQYF.

V gene TRBV27 combines with J gene TRBJ2-1; tentative D call: TRBD2 (6 bases). The germline V gene has CDR1 MNHEY and CDR2 SMNVEV (reference sequence). The CDR3 sequence is 13 residues long. Deletions cut 1 base from V and 7 bases from J, with 8 bases between. CDR3 protein: CASSLWAGNEQFF. CDR3 DNA: TGTGCCAGCAGTTTATGGGCGGGGAATGAGCAGTTCTTC.

A few counts support this clone. The J gene is TRBJ1-4, the V gene TRBV4-3; D possibly corresponds to TRBD1 (5 bases). CDR1 and CDR2 from the germline V gene are LGHNA and YSLEER. Trimming removed 2 bases from V and 2 bases from J, with 9 bases in between. This CDR3 contains 15 residues. CDR3 sequence (DNA): TGCGCCAGCAGCCAAATCGGGGGGACTAATGAAAAACTGTTTTTT. Translated, it gives CASSQIGGTNEKLFF.

Notes on this clone: The germline gene is not matched at one end of the junction; a read error may be the cause. The gene calls are TRBV6-1 and TRBJ1-4; 9 bases agree with TRBD1. Germline CDR1 MNHNS, CDR2 SASEGT. This CDR3 is built from 16 residues. Here the CDR3 reads CASSEGQGRTNEKLFF. As DNA, the CDR3 is TGTGCCAGCAGCGAAGGACAGGGGAGAACTAATGAAAAACTGTTTTTT.

This clone was observed a single time. This sequence joins TRBV28 and TRBJ1-1; D remains ambiguous. V was shortened by 7 bases and J by 0 bases, with 6 bases between the two germline ends. Germline V gene data show CDR1 as MDHEN and CDR2 as SYDVKM. The CDR3 has 12 residues. The CDR3 DNA is TGTGCCAGCACCCTCATGAACACTGAAGCTTTCTTT. Protein product: CASTLMNTEAFF.

This rearrangement joins TRBV19 to TRBJ2-5, with D possibly being TRBD1 (6 bases). There are 14 residues in the CDR3. Trimming took 6 bases from V and 5 from J, leaving 16 bases between them. Germline CDR1 is LNHDA and CDR2 is SQIVND (reference sequence). This chain's CDR3 is CASSRVQGGETQYF. The CDR3 region has the DNA TGTGCCAGTAGCAGAGTACAGGGCGGGGAGACCCAGTACTTC.

This sequence joins TRBV29-1 and TRBJ1-1; 8 bases line up with TRBD1. CDR3 size: 14 residues. Germline V gives CDR1 SQVTM, CDR2 ANQGSEA. V gave up 5 bases and J gave up 8 bases; unmatched junction bases: 13. The CDR3 is CSVSAMTGAGEAFF. CDR3 DNA sequence: TGCAGCGTTTCCGCCATGACAGGGGCGGGGGAAGCTTTCTTT.

The chain couples TRBV19 to TRBJ1-1, with D hard to call. The germline CDR1 and CDR2 sequences are LNHDA and SQIVND (reference sequence). The V end lost 1 base, the J end lost 1 base, and 4 bases lay between the germline ends. This CDR3 comprises 13 residues. CDR3: CASSIGRNTEAFF. The CDR3 DNA reads TGTGCCAGTAGTATAGGGAGGAACACTGAAGCTTTCTTT. The full variable domain, in which reference TRBV19 and TRBJ1-1 provide the parts outside the CDR3, is DGGITQSPKYLFRKEGQNVTLSCEQNLNHDAMYWYRQDPGQGLRLIYYSQIVNDFQKGDIAEGYSVSREKKESFPLTVTSAQKNPTAFYLCASSIGRNTEAFFGQGTRLTVV.

The rearrangement uses TRBV19 and TRBJ2-7, with 11 bases that match TRBD1. Germline assignment: CDR1 LNHDA and CDR2 SQIVND (reference sequence). V shed 3 bases, J shed 6 bases, and the junction held 4 bases outside the gene matches. The CDR3 length is 14 residues. CDR3 bases: TGTGCCAGTAGTATTAGTGGACAGGGGGCCGAGCAGTACTTC. This translates into CASSISGQGAEQYF.

The V gene is TRBV6-5, the J gene TRBJ1-2, with D uncertain. V was clipped by 5 bases and J by 0 bases, with 7 bases between them. The CDR3 loop spans 13 amino acids. CDR1 is MNHEY and CDR2 is SVGAGI in the germline V gene. The CDR3 protein is CASSVGANYGYTF. In nucleotides, the CDR3 is TGTGCCAGCAGTGTCGGGGCTAACTATGGCTACACCTTC.

The chain combines TRBV7-8 with TRBJ1-4; D perhaps matches TRBD1 (5 bases). V lost 1 base and J lost 6, with 9 bases in between. CDR3 length equals 14 residues. The germline CDR1 and CDR2 sequences are SGHVS and FQNEAQ. In DNA form, the CDR3 reads TGTGCCAGCAGCTTAGGGCAGGGACATGAAAAACTGTTTTTT. Its translation: CASSLGQGHEKLFF.

The J gene is TRBJ2-7, the V gene TRBV5-1; 11 nucleotides agree with TRBD2. CDR1 SGHRS and CDR2 YFSETQ come from the germline V gene. The CDR3 sequence is 16 residues long. The V gene end was trimmed by 7 bases and the J gene end by 3 bases; junction bases not matched to a gene: 12. CDR3 loop: CASSSLGTSGIYEQYF. The CDR3 DNA reads TGCGCCAGCTCCTCTCTGGGGACTAGCGGTATCTACGAGCAGTACTTC.

The rearrangement uses TRBV4-1 and TRBJ2-3, with 7 bases lining up with TRBD1. CDR1 and CDR2 (germline): MGHRA, YSYEKL. The CDR3 runs 16 residues. V lost 4 bases, J lost 0 bases, and 7 bases stayed unmatched. The CDR3 loop reads CASSPQGDTSTDTQYF. DNA for the CDR3: TGCGCCAGCAGCCCGCAGGGGGACACTAGCACAGATACGCAGTATTTT.